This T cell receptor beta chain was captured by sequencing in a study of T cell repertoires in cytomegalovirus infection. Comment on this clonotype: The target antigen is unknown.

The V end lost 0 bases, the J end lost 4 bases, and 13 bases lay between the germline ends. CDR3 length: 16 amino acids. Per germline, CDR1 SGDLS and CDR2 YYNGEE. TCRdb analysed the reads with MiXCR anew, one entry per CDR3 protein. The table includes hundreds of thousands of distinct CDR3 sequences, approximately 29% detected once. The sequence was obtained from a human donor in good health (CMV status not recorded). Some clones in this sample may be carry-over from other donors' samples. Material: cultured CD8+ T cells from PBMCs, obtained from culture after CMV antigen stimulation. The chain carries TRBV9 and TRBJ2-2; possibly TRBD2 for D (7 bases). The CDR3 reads CASSVEGGALTGELFF. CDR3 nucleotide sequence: TGTGCCAGCAGCGTAGAGGGGGGGGCGCTCACCGGGGAGCTGTTTTTT.